The source of this T cell receptor beta chain is a study of T cell repertoires in cytomegalovirus infection. Across the study: The authors relied on CMV epitopes, both recently identified HLA-C-restricted and well-studied HLA-B-restricted. Public TCR beta signatures were indicative of both CMV infection and a matching HLA type.

TCRdb redid the calling of the reads with MiXCR, one entry per CDR3 protein. The sample yields over 45,000 distinct CDR3 sequences, roughly 19% seen once. With 4 bases clipped from V and 0 bases from J, the junction kept 4 bases outside the gene matches. This CDR3 contains 15 residues. In germline, CDR1 is SEHNR, CDR2 FQNEAQ (reference sequence). Notes on this clonotype: Its antigen is as yet unknown.

Study conclusions and caveats: CMV-specific HLA-C-restricted TCR beta clonotypes dominated the ex vivo response. People with CMV and the relevant HLA were identified by cumulative public TCR beta family frequency.

Sequencing used CD8+ T cells from cultured PBMCs, obtained from culture after CMV antigen stimulation. The gene calls are TRBV7-9 and TRBJ2-7, with 9 bases that match TRBD1. The sequence derives from a human donor in good health (CMV status not recorded). Some clones in this sample may be carry-over from other donors' samples. CDR3 loop: CASSSPGQGSYEQYF. The CDR3 nucleotides read TGTGCCAGCAGCTCACCGGGACAGGGCTCCTACGAGCAGTACTTC.